This T cell receptor beta chain was documented in a study of T cells after posttransplantation cyclophosphamide. CDR3 length: 15 residues. Germline V lookup: CDR1 MNHNS, CDR2 SASEGT. V was trimmed by 4 bases and J by 2 bases, leaving 15 bases between them. This clone was seen repeatedly, ten times or more. Its specificity is unknown. Cyclophosphamide on days +3 and +4 followed busulfan-fludarabine conditioning and a marrow graft. Study findings and constraints: Blood and skin or GI T cell repertoires showed limited TRB overlap. TRB clonality was highly associated with recipient CMV seropositivity and reactivation. Donor CD8+ memory clones often dominated recipient blood repertoires at later times.

Sequencing used immunoSEQ multiplex PCR; TCRdb keeps in-frame clones, though not all of them. The profile covers about 7,900 clones, none occurring a single time. This receptor was taken from a young adult male patient who received an allogeneic stem cell transplant from an unrelated donor, was CMV-positive, and had acute and chronic GVHD. A subset of T cells may come from the graft donor. The source was PBMCs, collected after an allogeneic stem cell transplant with post-transplant cyclophosphamide. The chain links TRBV6-1 to TRBJ2-7, with a tentative D call TRBD1 (6 bases). CDR3 loop: CASSVTGTIAYEQYF. CDR3 nucleotides: TGTGCCAGCAGTGTTACCGGGACAATCGCCTACGAGCAGTACTTC.